The rows below give T cell receptor beta chains drawn from one sample of a study of CD8+ T cells in alopecia areata. Sequencing was performed with immunoSEQ multiplex PCR; in TCRdb, only in-frame clones are kept and a portion is missing. Among about 270,000 clones listed, 60% were seen once. The starting material was CD4+ T cells sorted from blood, obtained around week 52, from a patient treated with tofacitinib. These TCRs come from a human donor with alopecia areata. The CDR3 runs from the conserved cysteine through the conserved F or W. The D gene is left open where the match is weak. Expanded clones get a size class; other rows say once, few or many, or leave the size out.

V gene,clone size,J gene,D gene,CDR3 DNA,CDR3 protein
TRBV4-1,few,TRBJ2-5,TRBD1,TGCGCCAGCAGCCCCCTGAGGACAGGGCCAGAGACCCAGTACTTC,CASSPLRTGPETQYF
TRBV29-1,.,TRBJ2-5,.,TGCAGCGTTCGTGCCTCCGGGGAGACCCAGTACTTC,CSVRASGETQYF
TRBV9,.,TRBJ2-1,.,TGTGCCAGCAGCGTAGGCGGACATGAGCAGTTCTTC,CASSVGGHEQFF
TRBV7-6,.,TRBJ1-4,.,TGTGCCAGCAGCGTAGGGCAGGGAGAAGAAAAACTGTTTTTT,CASSVGQGEEKLFF
TRBV29-1,.,TRBJ2-3,TRBD2,TGCAGCGTTGAAGATCTTGGCGGACTAGCGTATTTT,CSVEDLGGLAYF
TRBV29-1,.,TRBJ2-1,TRBD2,TGCAGCGCCGGACGCGGGGCTAGCGGGGGCCGTAGCTCCTACAATGAGCAGTTCTTC,CSAGRGASGGRSSYNEQFF
TRBV5-6,.,TRBJ1-1,.,TGTGCCAGCAATACAGGGTTCTGGAGTACTGAAGCTTTCTTT,CASNTGFWSTEAFF
TRBV30,.,TRBJ2-2,.,TGTGCCTGGAGTGTAGGGGCGACCGGGGAGCTGTTTTTT,CAWSVGATGELFF
TRBV7-8,few,TRBJ1-3,.,TGTGCCAGCAGCCTGAACAGGGATTGGGCTACATCGGGAAACACCATATATTTT,CASSLNRDWATSGNTIYF
TRBV29-1,.,TRBJ2-3,TRBD2,TGCAGTTCGGGGAAGGGACTAGCCCCAGATACGCAGTATTTT,CSSGKGLAPDTQYF
TRBV9,.,TRBJ2-2,TRBD2,TGTGCCAGCAGCGTAGTACTAGCGGGTGCAACCGGGGAGCTGTTTTTT,CASSVVLAGATGELFF
TRBV9,.,TRBJ2-7,TRBD1,TGTGCCAGCAGCGTAGTGGACAGGGGTGGCGAGCAGTACTTC,CASSVVDRGGEQYF
TRBV9,.,TRBJ2-7,TRBD2,TGTGCCAGCAGCGTAGGACTGTGGCTAGCGGGGGCCCCCTACGAGCAGTACTTC,CASSVGLWLAGAPYEQYF
TRBV29-1,once,TRBJ1-1,.,TGCAGCGTTGAAGATGGAAGGACTGAAGCTTTCTTT,CSVEDGRTEAFF
TRBV5-4,.,TRBJ2-7,.,TGTGCCAGCAGCTTCCGGGACAACGAGCAGTACTTC,CASSFRDNEQYF
TRBV6-1,many,TRBJ1-2,.,TGTGCCAGCAGTGCCGTAGGGGGCTACACCTTC,CASSAVGGYTF
TRBV9,.,TRBJ2-4,.,TGTGCCAGCAGCGTAGCTCCCACAGGGAACATTCAGTACTTC,CASSVAPTGNIQYF
TRBV15,.,TRBJ1-5,TRBD1,TGTGCCACCAGCCTCAGGGGGGTTCAGCCCCAGCATTTT,CATSLRGVQPQHF
TRBV18,.,TRBJ2-3,.,TGTGCCAGCTCTCCAAACACAGATACGCAGTATTTT,CASSPNTDTQYF
TRBV7-3,few,TRBJ2-2,.,TGTGCCAGCAGCCCAACCCTGGGACAGAACACCGGGGAGCTGTTTTTT,CASSPTLGQNTGELFF
TRBV5-4,.,TRBJ2-2,.,TGTGCCAGCAGCTTGGCTCCTAGATCTGGGGAGCTGTTTTTT,CASSLAPRSGELFF
TRBV29-1,few,TRBJ2-6,.,TGCAGCGCTGCAGCCGGGGCCAACGTCCTGACTTTC,CSAAAGANVLTF
TRBV10-3,once,TRBJ1-2,.,TGTGCCATCAGCCGCCCTGCCGGGAGCATTGGCTACACCTTC,CAISRPAGSIGYTF